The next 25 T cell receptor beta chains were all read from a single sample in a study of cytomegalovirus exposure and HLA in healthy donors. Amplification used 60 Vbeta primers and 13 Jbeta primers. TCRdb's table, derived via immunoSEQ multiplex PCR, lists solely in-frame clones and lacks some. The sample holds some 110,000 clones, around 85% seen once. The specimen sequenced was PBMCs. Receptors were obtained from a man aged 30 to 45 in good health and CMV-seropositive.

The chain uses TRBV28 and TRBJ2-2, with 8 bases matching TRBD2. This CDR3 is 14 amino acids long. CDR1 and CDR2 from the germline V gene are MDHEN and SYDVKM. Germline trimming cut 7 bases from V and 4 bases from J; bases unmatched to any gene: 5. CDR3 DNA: TGTGCCAGCATGGAGCGGGGGCGCACCGGGGAGCTGTTTTTT. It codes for CASMERGRTGELFF.

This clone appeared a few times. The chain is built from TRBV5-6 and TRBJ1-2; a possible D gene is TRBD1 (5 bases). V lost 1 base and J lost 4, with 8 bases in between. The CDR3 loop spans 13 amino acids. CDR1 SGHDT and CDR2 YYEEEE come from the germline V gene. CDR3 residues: CASSLRGFYGYTF. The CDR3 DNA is TGTGCCAGCAGCTTGCGGGGGTTCTATGGCTACACCTTC.

The CDR3 DNA follows: TGCGCCAGCAGCTGGGGGGGACAGGGGTCAACTAATGAAAAACTGTTTTTT. Its protein product is CASSWGGQGSTNEKLFF. J is TRBJ1-4 and V is TRBV5-1; 10 nucleotides line up with TRBD1. The germline V gene has CDR1 SGHRS and CDR2 YFSETQ. CDR3 length: 17 amino acids. After removal of 3 bases from V and 0 bases from J, the junction contained 5 bases not matched to a gene.

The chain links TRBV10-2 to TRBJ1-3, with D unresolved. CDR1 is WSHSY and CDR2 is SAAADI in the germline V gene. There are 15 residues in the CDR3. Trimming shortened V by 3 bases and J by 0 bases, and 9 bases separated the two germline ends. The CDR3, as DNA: TGCGCCAGCAGTGATTCGGGATTCTCTGGAAACACCATATATTTT. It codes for CASSDSGFSGNTIYF.

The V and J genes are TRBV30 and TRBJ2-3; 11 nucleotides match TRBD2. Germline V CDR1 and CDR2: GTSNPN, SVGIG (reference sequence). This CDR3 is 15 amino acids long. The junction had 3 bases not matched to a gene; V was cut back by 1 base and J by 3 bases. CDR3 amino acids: CAWSEGTSGTDTQYF. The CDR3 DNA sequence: TGTGCCTGGAGTGAGGGGACTAGCGGTACAGATACGCAGTATTTT.

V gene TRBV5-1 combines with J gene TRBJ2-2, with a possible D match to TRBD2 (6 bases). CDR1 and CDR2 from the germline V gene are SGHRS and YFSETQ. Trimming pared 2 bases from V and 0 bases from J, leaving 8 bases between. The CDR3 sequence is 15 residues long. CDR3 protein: CASSFGTSNTGELFF. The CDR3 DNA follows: TGCGCCAGCAGCTTCGGGACTTCGAACACCGGGGAGCTGTTTTTT.

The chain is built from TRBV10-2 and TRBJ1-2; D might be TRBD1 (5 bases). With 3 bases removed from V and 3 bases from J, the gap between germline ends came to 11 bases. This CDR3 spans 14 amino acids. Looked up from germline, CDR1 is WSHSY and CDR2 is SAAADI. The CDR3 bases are TGCGCCAGCAGTGACAGGGCGGCGGACTATGGCTACACCTTC. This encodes CASSDRAADYGYTF.

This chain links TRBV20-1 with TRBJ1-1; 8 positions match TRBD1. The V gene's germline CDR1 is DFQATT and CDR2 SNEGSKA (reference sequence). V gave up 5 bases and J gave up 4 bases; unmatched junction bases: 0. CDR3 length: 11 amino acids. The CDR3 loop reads CSADRGTEAFF. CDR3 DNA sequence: TGCAGTGCTGACAGGGGCACTGAAGCTTTCTTT.

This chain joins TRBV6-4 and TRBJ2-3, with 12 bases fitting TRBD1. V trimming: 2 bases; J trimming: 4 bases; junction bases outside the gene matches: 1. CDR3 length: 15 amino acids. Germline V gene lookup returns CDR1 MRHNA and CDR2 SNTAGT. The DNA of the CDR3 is TGTGCCAGCAGTGACGGGACAGGGGGCGCAGATACGCAGTATTTT. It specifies CASSDGTGGADTQYF.

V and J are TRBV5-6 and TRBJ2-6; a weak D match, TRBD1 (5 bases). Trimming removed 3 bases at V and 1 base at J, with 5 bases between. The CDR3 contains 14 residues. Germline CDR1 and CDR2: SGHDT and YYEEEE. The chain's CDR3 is CASSWTSGANVLTF. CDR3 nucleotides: TGTGCCAGCAGCTGGACATCTGGGGCCAACGTCCTGACTTTC.

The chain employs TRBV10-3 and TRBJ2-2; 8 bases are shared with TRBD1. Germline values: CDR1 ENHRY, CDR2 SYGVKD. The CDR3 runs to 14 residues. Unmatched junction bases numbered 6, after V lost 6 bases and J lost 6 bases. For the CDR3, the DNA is TGTGCCATCAGGCCAGGGGGCGCATCCGGGGAGCTGTTTTTT. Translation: CAIRPGGASGELFF.

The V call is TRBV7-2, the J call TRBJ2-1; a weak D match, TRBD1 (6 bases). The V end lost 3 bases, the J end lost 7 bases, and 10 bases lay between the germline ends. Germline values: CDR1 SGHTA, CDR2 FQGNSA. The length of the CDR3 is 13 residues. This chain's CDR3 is CASSFKGGNEQFF. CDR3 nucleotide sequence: TGTGCCAGCAGCTTCAAAGGGGGTAATGAGCAGTTCTTC.

CDR3 DNA: TGCGCCAGCAGCTTGGCCGGGTACACCGGGGAGCTGTTTTTT. This translates into CASSLAGYTGELFF. This chain joins TRBV5-1 and TRBJ2-2; D uncertain. There are 14 residues in the CDR3. V was pared by 0 bases and J by 3 bases, with 6 bases between. Germline V lookup: CDR1 SGHRS, CDR2 YFSETQ.

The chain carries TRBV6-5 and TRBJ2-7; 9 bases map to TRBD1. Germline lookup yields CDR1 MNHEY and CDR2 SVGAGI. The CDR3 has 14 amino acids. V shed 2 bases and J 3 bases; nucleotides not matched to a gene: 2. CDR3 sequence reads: CASSYETGGYEQYF. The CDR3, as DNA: TGTGCCAGCAGTTACGAGACAGGGGGCTACGAGCAGTACTTC.

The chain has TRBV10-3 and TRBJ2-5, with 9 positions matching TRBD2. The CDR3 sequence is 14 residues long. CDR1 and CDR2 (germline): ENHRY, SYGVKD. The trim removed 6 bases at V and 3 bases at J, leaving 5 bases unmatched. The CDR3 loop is CAIRDSGGEETQYF. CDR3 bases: TGTGCCATCAGAGATAGCGGGGGAGAAGAGACCCAGTACTTC.

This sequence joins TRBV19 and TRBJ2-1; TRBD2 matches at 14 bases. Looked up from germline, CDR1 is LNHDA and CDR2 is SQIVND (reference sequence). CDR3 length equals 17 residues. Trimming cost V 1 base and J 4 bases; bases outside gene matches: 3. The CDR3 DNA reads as TGTGCCAGTAGTATAGTTCGACTAGCGGGGGGGTACAATGAGCAGTTCTTC. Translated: CASSIVRLAGGYNEQFF. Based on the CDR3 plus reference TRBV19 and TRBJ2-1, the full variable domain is DGGITQSPKYLFRKEGQNVTLSCEQNLNHDAMYWYRQDPGQGLRLIYYSQIVNDFQKGDIAEGYSVSREKKESFPLTVTSAQKNPTAFYLCASSIVRLAGGYNEQFFGPGTRLTVL.

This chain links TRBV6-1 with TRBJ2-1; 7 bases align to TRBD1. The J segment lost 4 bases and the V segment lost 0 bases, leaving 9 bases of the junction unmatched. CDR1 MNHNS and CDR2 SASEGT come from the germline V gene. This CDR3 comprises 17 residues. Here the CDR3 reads CASSEAQGGGPYNEQFF. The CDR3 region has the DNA TGTGCCAGCAGTGAAGCTCAAGGGGGCGGACCTTACAATGAGCAGTTCTTC.

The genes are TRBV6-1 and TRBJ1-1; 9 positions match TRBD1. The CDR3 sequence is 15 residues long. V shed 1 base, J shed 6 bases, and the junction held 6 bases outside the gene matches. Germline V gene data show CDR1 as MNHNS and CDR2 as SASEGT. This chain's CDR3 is CASSEVGQGVSEAFF. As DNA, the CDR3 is TGTGCCAGCAGTGAAGTGGGACAGGGCGTTTCTGAAGCTTTCTTT.

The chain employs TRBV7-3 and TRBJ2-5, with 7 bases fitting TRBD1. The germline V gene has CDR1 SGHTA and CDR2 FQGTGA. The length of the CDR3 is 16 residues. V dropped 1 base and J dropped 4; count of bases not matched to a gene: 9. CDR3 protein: CASSLNHAGGRETQYF. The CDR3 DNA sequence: TGTGCCAGCAGCTTAAATCACGCAGGGGGAAGAGAGACCCAGTACTTC.

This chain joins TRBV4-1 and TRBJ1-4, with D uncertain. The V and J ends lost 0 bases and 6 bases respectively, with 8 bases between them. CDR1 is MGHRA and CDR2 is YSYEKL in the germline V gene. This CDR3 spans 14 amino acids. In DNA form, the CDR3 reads TGCGCCAGCAGCCAAGATGCAGGTTATGAAAAACTGTTTTTT. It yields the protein CASSQDAGYEKLFF.

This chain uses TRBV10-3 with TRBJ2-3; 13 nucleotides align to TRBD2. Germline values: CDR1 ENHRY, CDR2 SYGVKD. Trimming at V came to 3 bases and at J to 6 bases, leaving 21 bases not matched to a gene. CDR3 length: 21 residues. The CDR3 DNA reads TGTGCCATCAGTGATCCGGGACGGCAGACTAGCGGGGGGACCTTGGGGGATACGCAGTATTTT. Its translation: CAISDPGRQTSGGTLGDTQYF.

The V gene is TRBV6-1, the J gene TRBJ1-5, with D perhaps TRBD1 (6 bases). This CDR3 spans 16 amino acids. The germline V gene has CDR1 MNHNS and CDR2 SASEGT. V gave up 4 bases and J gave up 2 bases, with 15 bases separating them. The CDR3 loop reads CASSGLQGRGNQPQHF. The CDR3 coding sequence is TGTGCCAGCAGTGGATTACAGGGCCGCGGCAATCAGCCCCAGCATTTT.

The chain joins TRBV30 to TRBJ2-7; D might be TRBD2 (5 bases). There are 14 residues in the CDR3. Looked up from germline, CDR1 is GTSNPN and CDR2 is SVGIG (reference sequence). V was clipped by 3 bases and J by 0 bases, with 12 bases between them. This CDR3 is CAWRVRGSSYEQYF. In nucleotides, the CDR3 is TGTGCCTGGAGGGTCAGAGGGTCCTCCTACGAGCAGTACTTC.

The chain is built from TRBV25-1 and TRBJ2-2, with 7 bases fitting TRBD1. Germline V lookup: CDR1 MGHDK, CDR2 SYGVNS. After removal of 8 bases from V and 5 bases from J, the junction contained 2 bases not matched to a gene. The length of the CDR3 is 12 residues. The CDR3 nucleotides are TGTGCCAGCGGGACAGAGACCGGGGAGCTGTTTTTT. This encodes CASGTETGELFF.

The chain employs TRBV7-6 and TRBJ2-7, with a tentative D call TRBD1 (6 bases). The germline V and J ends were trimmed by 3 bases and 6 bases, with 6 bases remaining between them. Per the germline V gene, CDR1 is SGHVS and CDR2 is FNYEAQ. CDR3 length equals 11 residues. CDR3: CASSLTGEQYF. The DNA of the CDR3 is TGTGCCAGCAGCTTGACAGGCGAGCAGTACTTC. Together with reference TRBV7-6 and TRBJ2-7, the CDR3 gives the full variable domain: GAGVSQSPRYKVTKRGQDVALRCDPISGHVSLYWYRQALGQGPEFLTYFNYEAQQDKSGLPNDRFSAERPEGSISTLTIQRTEQRDSAMYRCASSLTGEQYFGPGTRLTVT.